Each of the 19 T cell receptor beta chains below was sequenced from the same sample in a study of T cells after posttransplantation cyclophosphamide. Assay used: immunoSEQ multiplex PCR; TCRdb lists only in-frame clones, some missing. The repertoire holds around 17,000 clones, with roughly 80% as singletons. Treatment was busulfan-fludarabine conditioning, a marrow graft, and cyclophosphamide on days +3 and +4. The material was CD8+ T cells sorted from PBMCs, obtained 1,900 to 2,000 days after a stem cell transplant with posttransplant cyclophosphamide. The receptor set was obtained from a female patient in her forties or fifties who received an allogeneic stem cell transplant from a related donor, was CMV-positive, and had no GVHD. Some T cells could come from the graft donor.

V and J are TRBV2 and TRBJ1-1; 9 bases agree with TRBD1. Germline V gene data show CDR1 as SNHLY and CDR2 as FYNNEI. The ends lost 4 bases at V and 4 bases at J; junction bases unmatched: 7. The CDR3 loop spans 15 amino acids. CDR3 DNA: TGTGCCAGCAGTGCTACAGGGGGCTGGACCACTGAAGCTTTCTTT. Encoded protein: CASSATGGWTTEAFF.

The chain couples TRBV7-3 to TRBJ1-1; 8 bases are a match to TRBD1. The CDR3 has 15 amino acids. CDR1 and CDR2 (germline): SGHTA, FQGTGA. After removal of 4 bases from V and 0 bases from J, the junction contained 4 bases not matched to a gene. CDR3 loop: CASSYTGGVNTEAFF. The CDR3 nucleotides are TGTGCCAGCAGCTACACAGGGGGGGTGAACACTGAAGCTTTCTTT.

The chain carries TRBV5-4 and TRBJ1-4; D may be TRBD1 (5 bases). Germline-derived CDR1 and CDR2 are SGHNT and YYREEE (reference sequence). The CDR3 has 15 amino acids. The V end was cut by 2 bases, the J end by 3 bases, with 11 bases between. The CDR3 sequence is CASSLKGLSNEKLFF. The DNA of the CDR3 is TGTGCCAGCAGCTTAAAGGGGTTGTCTAATGAAAAACTGTTTTTT.

In its sample, this clone was seen once. The rearrangement links TRBV6-5 to TRBJ1-2; D unresolved. Trimming removed 2 bases from V and 2 bases from J, with 12 bases in between. The CDR3 is 15 amino acids. CDR1 MNHEY and CDR2 SVGAGI come from the germline V gene. In DNA, the CDR3 is TGTGCCAGCAGTTACGCGGCTCCGATGAACTATGGCTACACCTTC. Translated: CASSYAAPMNYGYTF.

As for this clone: An end of the junction differs from the germline gene, which may be a read error. The CDR3 DNA is TGTGCTAGCAGCTTAGGCGGGGGGGCCGGCACCGGGGAGCTGTTTTTT. Translating gives CASSLGGGAGTGELFF. The V gene is TRBV7-7, the J gene TRBJ2-2; the match to TRBD2 covers 9 bases. There are 16 residues in the CDR3. The V gene's germline CDR1 is SSHAT and CDR2 FNYEAQ (reference sequence).

V is TRBV7-6 and J is TRBJ2-7; 10 bases match TRBD1. V dropped 2 bases and J dropped 3; count of bases not matched to a gene: 1. Germline V lookup: CDR1 SGHVS, CDR2 FNYEAQ. This CDR3 is 14 amino acids long. The CDR3 sequence: CASSLRTGGYEQYF. CDR3 bases: TGTGCCAGCAGCTTAAGGACAGGGGGCTACGAGCAGTACTTC.

The rearrangement uses TRBV15 and TRBJ1-3; 7 positions agree with TRBD1. The CDR3 loop spans 15 amino acids. The trim removed 3 bases at V and 5 bases at J, leaving 7 bases unmatched. Germline V gives CDR1 LNHNV, CDR2 YYDKDF (reference sequence). The CDR3 bases are TGTGCCACCAGCAGGGACCGACAGGGTAGAAACACCATATATTTT. This encodes CATSRDRQGRNTIYF.

V gene TRBV27 combines with J gene TRBJ2-7; no definite D call. The CDR3 has 14 amino acids. V was pared by 2 bases and J by 3 bases, with 11 bases between. In germline, CDR1 is MNHEY, CDR2 SMNVEV (reference sequence). CDR3 loop: CASSLDGAYYEQYF. The CDR3 bases are TGTGCCAGCAGTTTAGACGGAGCCTACTACGAGCAGTACTTC.

This clone was observed a handful of times. This chain connects TRBV28 to TRBJ1-2, with a tentative D call TRBD1 (5 bases). This CDR3 contains 13 residues. Per germline, CDR1 MDHEN and CDR2 SYDVKM. The germline V and J ends were trimmed by 10 bases and 3 bases, with 15 bases remaining between them. The CDR3 DNA reads TGTGCCACTCCGTCCAGGGCCGACTATGGCTACACCTTC. It encodes CATPSRADYGYTF.

V gene TRBV6-1 combines with J gene TRBJ2-7; 8 bases fit TRBD1. After removal of 6 bases from V and 2 bases from J, the junction contained 9 bases not matched to a gene. CDR3 length: 15 amino acids. The germline V gene has CDR1 MNHNS and CDR2 SASEGT. The CDR3 loop is CASRQFRDRTYEQYF. The CDR3 DNA sequence: TGTGCCAGCAGGCAGTTCCGGGACAGGACCTACGAGCAGTACTTC.

J is TRBJ2-7 and V is TRBV19, with D possibly matching TRBD2 (7 bases). CDR1 is LNHDA and CDR2 is SQIVND in the germline V gene (reference sequence). V was shortened by 4 bases and J by 1 base, with 17 bases between the two germline ends. The CDR3 loop spans 16 amino acids. The CDR3 nucleotides read TGTGCCAGTAGTACGGGGGGCTCAGCTGAATCCTACGAGCAGTACTTC. This encodes CASSTGGSAESYEQYF.

This clone has only one observation. The V and J genes are TRBV19 and TRBJ2-2, with TRBD2 identical over 11 bases. CDR1 is LNHDA, CDR2 SQIVND, per germline (reference sequence). The CDR3 has 17 amino acids. The V segment lost 6 bases and the J segment 4 bases; nucleotides outside the gene matches: 10. In DNA, the CDR3 is TGTGCCAGTAGGCCCGCCAGGACTAGCGGGTTCACCGGGGAGCTGTTTTTT. Residues: CASRPARTSGFTGELFF.

Worth noting for this clone: Within the sample, other DNA sequences also encode this same CDR3. This chain uses TRBV2 with TRBJ2-7; 9 nucleotides line up with TRBD1. Trimming at V came to 6 bases and at J to 1 base, leaving 4 bases not matched to a gene. Per germline, CDR1 SNHLY and CDR2 FYNNEI. The CDR3 length is 14 residues. The CDR3 loop reads CASRGQGSSYEQYF. CDR3 DNA sequence: TGTGCCAGCAGGGGACAGGGTAGTTCCTACGAGCAGTACTTC.

This clone was counted once. This chain joins TRBV7-6 and TRBJ2-3, with D perhaps TRBD2 (6 bases). CDR3 length: 15 residues. Trimming shortened V by 5 bases and J by 0 bases, and 12 bases separated the two germline ends. From germline, CDR1 is SGHVS and CDR2 FNYEAQ. CDR3: CASSPGGTSTDTQYF. The CDR3 nucleotides are TGTGCCAGCAGCCCAGGTGGGACTAGCACAGATACGCAGTATTTT. Using reference TRBV7-6 and TRBJ2-3 for the parts outside the CDR3, the full variable domain is GAGVSQSPRYKVTKRGQDVALRCDPISGHVSLYWYRQALGQGPEFLTYFNYEAQQDKSGLPNDRFSAERPEGSISTLTIQRTEQRDSAMYRCASSPGGTSTDTQYFGPGTRLTVL.

The chain combines TRBV19 with TRBJ1-2, with D possibly TRBD1 on 6 matching bases. Deletions cut 3 bases from V and 7 bases from J, with 15 bases between. Germline-derived CDR1 and CDR2 are LNHDA and SQIVND (reference sequence). The CDR3 consists of 14 residues. DNA of the CDR3: TGTGCCAGTAGTATGCGGGGGGCGCGCGTTGGCTACACCTTC. Protein: CASSMRGARVGYTF.

The rearrangement links TRBV19 to TRBJ1-1; D is unclear. The germline CDR1 and CDR2 sequences are LNHDA and SQIVND (reference sequence). V was shortened by 6 bases and J by 2 bases, with 4 bases between the two germline ends. This CDR3 has 11 residues. The CDR3 DNA reads TGTGCCAGTAGGACTAACACTGAAGCTTTCTTT. It translates to CASRTNTEAFF.

This chain links TRBV5-4 with TRBJ2-2; a weak D match, TRBD1 (6 bases). Trimming removed 4 bases at V and 3 bases at J, with 13 bases between. The CDR3 sequence is 15 residues long. Germline V gives CDR1 SGHNT, CDR2 YYREEE (reference sequence). The CDR3: CASSPSRGYTGELFF. In nucleotides, the CDR3 is TGTGCCAGCAGCCCATCCAGGGGCTACACCGGGGAGCTGTTTTTT.

This clone was counted only a few times. The chain couples TRBV21-1 to TRBJ2-7; the listed D gene, TRBD2, was not tested against the DNA. TRBV21-1 constitutes a pseudogene. There are 12 residues in the CDR3. CDR3 residues: CASREGGDEQYF. The DNA of the CDR3 is TGTGCCAGCAGGGAGGGAGGGGACGAGCAGTACTTC.

This chain links TRBV29-1 with TRBJ2-7, with a tentative D call TRBD2 (6 bases). Germline CDR1 is SQVTM and CDR2 is ANQGSEA. V was trimmed by 3 bases and J by 0 bases, leaving 9 bases between them. The CDR3 runs 13 residues. CDR3 loop: CSVDSGDSYEQYF. In DNA, the CDR3 is TGCAGCGTTGATTCGGGGGACTCCTACGAGCAGTACTTC.